This TCR beta chain originates from a study of identical twins. Overall study findings and caveats: Analyses of zero insertions could be partly confounded by invariant MAIT and iNKT cells. Cord blood beta clonotypes present at high abundance carried fewer insertions; no such pattern appeared in memory repertoires. Among monozygotic twins, out-of-frame TCR alpha sharing exceeded what models predicted.

Germline V gives CDR1 SGHVS, CDR2 FQNEAQ. V was pared by 6 bases and J by 6 bases, with 9 bases of the junction left unmatched. This CDR3 spans 14 amino acids. Template switching added a universal primer site, and cDNA bore unique molecular identifiers. TCRdb independently ran MiXCR on the 5' RACE reads; one entry per CDR3 protein. Of roughly 470,000 distinct CDR3 sequences listed, approximately 15% were seen once; the top ten hold approximately 0.98%. With respect to this clonotype: No antigen is known for it.

The same data also went into a second study, on yellow fever vaccine responses in identical twins.

The specimen was CD4+ T cells sorted from blood. This chain links TRBV7-8 with TRBJ1-1, with 8 bases lining up with TRBD1. The receptor was derived from a young woman in good health. The CDR3 DNA sequence: TGTGCCAGCAGGAAAATACAGGGGGTCCCTGAAGCTTTCTTT. It encodes CASRKIQGVPEAFF.